Listed here is a single TCR beta chain. The antigen is not known. V lost 4 bases, J lost 6 bases, and 10 bases stayed unmatched. This CDR3 spans 15 amino acids. CDR1 SGHRS and CDR2 YFSETQ come from the germline V gene. These data belong to a study of cytomegalovirus exposure and HLA in healthy donors. Overall study results and limits: In a later analysis, HLA-associated beta chains showed higher expansion and lower generation probabilities than comparable chains.

The PCR ran on 60 Vbeta and 13 Jbeta primers. Libraries were prepared by immunoSEQ multiplex PCR; TCRdb keeps only in-frame clonotypes and omits some of them. The sample lists around 110,000 clones, 50% to 75% occurring once. The TCR was taken from a woman between 35 and 50 years old in good health and CMV-seropositive. The V and J genes are TRBV5-1 and TRBJ1-5, with 7 positions matching TRBD1. The source material was PBMCs. In nucleotides, the CDR3 is TGCGCCAGCAGCCTGGCCCCAGGGGGTATTCAGCCCCAGCATTTT. Protein: CASSLAPGGIQPQHF.